A selection of T cell receptor beta chains follows, all from one sample in a study of blood T cell repertoires in COVID-19. The protocol was immunoSEQ multiplex PCR, while the TCRdb copy is restricted to in-frame clones and leaves out a portion. The table shows 120,000 to 150,000 clones, with roughly 89% occurring only once. The sequencing sample was made of PBMCs or T cells enriched from blood (not recorded which). The receptors shown here come from a woman between 45 and 60 years old who had been exposed to COVID-19. The CDR3 runs from the conserved cysteine through the conserved F or W. Each record gives: clone size, V gene, J gene, D gene, CDR3 protein, CDR3 DNA. A D gene is named only where the DNA matches it firmly. For some rows the clone size is stated as once, few or many, or as a class when expanded; others skip it.

-	TRBV5-1	TRBJ1-1	TRBD1	CASSRGQGTNTEAFF	TGCGCCAGCAGCAGGGGACAGGGGACGAACACTGAAGCTTTCTTT
-	TRBV5-4	TRBJ2-3	TRBD2	CASSWGGNTDTQYF	TGTGCCAGCAGCTGGGGGGGGAACACAGATACGCAGTATTTT
-	TRBV29-1	TRBJ2-5	-	CSHKGASETQYF	TGCAGCCATAAAGGGGCCTCAGAGACCCAGTACTTC
-	TRBV7-2	TRBJ2-7	TRBD2	CASSYRLAGLYEQYF	TGTGCCAGCAGCTATCGACTAGCGGGGCTATACGAGCAGTACTTC
-	TRBV12-3/TRBV12-4	TRBJ2-7	-	CASSLQYEQYF	TGTGCCAGCAGTTTACAGTACGAGCAGTACTTC
-	TRBV7-2	TRBJ2-1	-	CASSSTAASTEQFF	TGTGCCAGCAGCTCCACCGCGGCTAGTACGGAGCAGTTCTTC
-	TRBV5-1	TRBJ2-1	TRBD2	CASRKTSGEQFF	TGCGCCAGCAGAAAGACTAGCGGGGAGCAGTTCTTC
-	TRBV3-1/TRBV3-2	TRBJ2-5	-	CASSQGETSEGQETQYF	TGTGCCAGCAGCCAAGGAGAGACCAGTGAGGGACAAGAGACCCAGTACTTC
-	TRBV10-3	TRBJ1-4	-	CAISEEDNPGEKLFF	TGTGCCATCAGTGAAGAGGACAATCCGGGCGAAAAACTGTTTTTT
-	TRBV3-1/TRBV3-2	TRBJ1-1	TRBD1	CASSRRQGVTEAFF	TGTGCCAGCAGCCGGAGACAGGGGGTCACTGAAGCTTTCTTT
-	TRBV3-1/TRBV3-2	TRBJ1-2	-	CASSQYGGIYGYTF	TGTGCCAGCAGCCAGTACGGGGGAATCTATGGCTACACCTTC
once	TRBV11-2	TRBJ1-1	-	CASSLATPVGGMAFF	TGTGCCAGCAGCTTAGCTACTCCCGTAGGGGGAATGGCTTTCTTT
once	TRBV5-1	TRBJ2-2	-	CASGKTVTGELFF	TGCGCCAGCGGCAAGACAGTCACCGGGGAGCTGTTTTTT
-	TRBV5-4	TRBJ2-5	-	CASSQKDSFQETQYF	TGTGCCAGCAGCCAAAAGGACAGTTTCCAAGAGACCCAGTACTTC
-	TRBV6-5	TRBJ2-2	-	CASVRTTGITGELFF	TGTGCCAGCGTACGCACGACAGGAATCACCGGGGAGCTGTTTTTT
-	TRBV15	TRBJ2-5	TRBD2	CATSASGDTQETQYF	TGTGCCACCAGTGCGAGCGGGGATACCCAAGAGACCCAGTACTTC
-	TRBV18	TRBJ2-5	-	CASSPPAASETQYF	TGTGCCAGCTCACCACCGGCGGCTTCAGAGACCCAGTACTTC
-	TRBV2	TRBJ1-1	TRBD1	CASRSAGQGAGTEAFF	TGTGCCAGCAGGTCAGCGGGACAGGGGGCAGGAACTGAAGCTTTCTTT
-	TRBV6-4	TRBJ1-6	-	CASSENGNSPLHF	TGTGCCAGCAGTGAGAACGGGAATTCACCCCTCCACTTT
-	TRBV10-3	TRBJ2-2	-	CAIRAPTPSGELFF	TGTGCCATCAGGGCTCCCACCCCCAGCGGGGAGCTGTTTTTT
-	TRBV15	TRBJ1-5	TRBD1	CATSRVGTEGPQHF	TGTGCCACCAGCAGAGTTGGGACAGAAGGACCCCAGCATTTT
-	TRBV10-3	TRBJ2-1	TRBD2	CAISDPGGEGYNEQFF	TGTGCCATCAGTGACCCGGGGGGGGAGGGCTACAATGAGCAGTTCTTC
-	TRBV6-2/TRBV6-3	TRBJ2-7	-	CASSYPGDYEQYF	TGTGCCAGCAGTTACCCGGGGGACTACGAGCAGTACTTC
once	TRBV2	TRBJ2-5	TRBD2	CASTGGGAGETQYF	TGTGCCAGCACCGGCGGGGGGGCGGGAGAGACCCAGTACTTC
-	TRBV19	TRBJ2-7	-	CASSPVEYF	TGTGCCAGTAGTCCAGTCGAGTACTTC
once	TRBV25-1	TRBJ2-7	TRBD2	CASSDETSGYEQYF	TGTGCCAGCAGTGACGAGACTAGCGGATACGAGCAGTACTTC
-	TRBV15	TRBJ2-7	TRBD1	CATSRDRGYEQYF	TGTGCCACCAGTCGGGACAGGGGGTACGAGCAGTACTTC
-	TRBV6-5	TRBJ1-6	-	CASRRGPPDSPLHF	TGTGCCAGCAGGCGGGGACCGCCTGACTCACCCCTCCACTTT
-	TRBV7-3	TRBJ2-3	TRBD2	CASSFLLAGATDTQYF	TGTGCCAGCAGCTTCCTACTAGCGGGGGCCACAGATACGCAGTATTTT
-	TRBV15	TRBJ2-3	TRBD2	CATSSLGASGGSDTQYF	TGTGCCACCAGCAGCCTCGGGGCTAGCGGGGGTAGCGATACGCAGTATTTT
-	TRBV5-4	TRBJ2-2	TRBD2	CASSLDPRWLAGGGRELFF	TGTGCCAGCAGCTTGGACCCACGTTGGCTAGCGGGAGGTGGCCGGGAGCTGTTTTTT
-	TRBV7-9	TRBJ1-1	TRBD1	CASSLGTGENTEAFF	TGTGCCAGCAGCTTAGGGACAGGGGAGAACACTGAAGCTTTCTTT
-	TRBV5-1	TRBJ2-7	TRBD2	CASSPYSGSNEQYF	TGCGCCAGCAGCCCCTATAGCGGGAGCAACGAGCAGTACTTC
once	TRBV5-1	TRBJ1-4	TRBD1	CASSSGTEVEKLFF	TGCGCCAGCAGTTCCGGGACAGAGGTGGAAAAACTGTTTTTT
-	TRBV19	TRBJ1-4	TRBD1	CASSIKGRGALSDANEKLFF	TGTGCCAGTAGTATAAAGGGCAGGGGGGCCCTATCAGATGCTAATGAAAAACTGTTTTTT
once	TRBV29-1	TRBJ2-2	TRBD1	CSGYRGPNTGELFF	TGCAGCGGGTACAGGGGGCCTAACACCGGGGAGCTGTTTTTT
-	TRBV11-3	TRBJ2-1	TRBD2	CASSPNAGGVSRDEQFF	TGTGCCAGCAGCCCTAATGCGGGGGGGGTTAGCAGGGATGAGCAGTTCTTC
-	TRBV19	TRBJ2-2	-	CATPRDFNTGELFF	TGTGCCACTCCCCGGGACTTCAACACCGGGGAGCTGTTTTTT
-	TRBV4-1	TRBJ2-2	-	CASSQGGRSGPSGTGELFF	TGCGCCAGCAGCCAGGGGGGTCGTAGCGGTCCTTCGGGGACCGGGGAGCTGTTTTTT
few	TRBV12-3/TRBV12-4	TRBJ1-1	-	CASSHNQGEAFF	TGTGCCAGCAGTCACAACCAGGGCGAAGCTTTCTTT
-	TRBV5-1	TRBJ1-1	TRBD1	CASSYSTGPRGSEAFF	TGCGCCAGCAGCTATTCAACAGGCCCCAGGGGGTCTGAAGCTTTCTTT
-	TRBV12-5	TRBJ1-5	-	CASSGGDVNQPQHF	TGTGCTAGTTCGGGAGGGGACGTCAATCAGCCCCAGCATTTT
-	TRBV7-8	TRBJ1-2	TRBD1	CASTQDREIIRGYTF	TGTGCCAGCACCCAGGACAGGGAGATTATTAGGGGCTACACCTTC
-	TRBV5-1	TRBJ2-7	-	CASSLADRHSYEQYF	TGCGCCAGCAGCTTGGCCGACAGGCATTCCTACGAGCAGTACTTC
-	TRBV12-3/TRBV12-4	TRBJ2-2	TRBD2	CASRSSGSGELFF	TGTGCCAGCAGATCCAGCGGGAGTGGGGAGCTGTTTTTT
-	TRBV12-3/TRBV12-4	TRBJ1-1	-	CASSQDTLGAFF	TGTGCCAGCAGCCAAGACACCTTGGGAGCTTTCTTT
-	TRBV18	TRBJ2-5	-	CASSPKGGGETQYF	TGTGCCAGCTCCCCTAAAGGGGGTGGAGAGACCCAGTACTTC
few	TRBV4-3	TRBJ2-7	-	CASSRLVGLYEQYF	TGCGCCAGCAGCCGCCTAGTGGGGCTCTACGAGCAGTACTTC